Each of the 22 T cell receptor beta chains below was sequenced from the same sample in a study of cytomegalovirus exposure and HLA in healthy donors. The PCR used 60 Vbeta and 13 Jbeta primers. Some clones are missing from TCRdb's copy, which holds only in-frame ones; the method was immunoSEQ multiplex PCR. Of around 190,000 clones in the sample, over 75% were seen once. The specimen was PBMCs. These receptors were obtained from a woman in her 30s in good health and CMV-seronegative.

CDR3 amino acids: CASSQTGSFSGANVLTF. Written as DNA, the CDR3 is TGCGCCAGCAGTCAGACAGGATCTTTTTCTGGGGCCAACGTCCTGACTTTC. The chain combines TRBV4-1 with TRBJ2-6; D might be TRBD1 (6 bases). The CDR3 covers 17 residues. The V gene lost 6 bases and the J gene lost 1 base, with 16 bases spanning the gap. The germline V gene has CDR1 MGHRA and CDR2 YSYEKL.

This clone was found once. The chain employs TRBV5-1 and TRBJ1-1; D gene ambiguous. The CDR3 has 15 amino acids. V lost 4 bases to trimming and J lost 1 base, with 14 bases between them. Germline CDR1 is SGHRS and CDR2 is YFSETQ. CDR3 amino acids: CASSERGRGNTEAFF. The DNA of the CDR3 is TGCGCCAGCAGCGAGAGAGGACGGGGGAACACTGAAGCTTTCTTT.

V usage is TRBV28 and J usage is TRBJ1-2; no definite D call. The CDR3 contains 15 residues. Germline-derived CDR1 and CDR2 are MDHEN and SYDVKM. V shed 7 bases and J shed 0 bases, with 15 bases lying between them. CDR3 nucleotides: TGTGCCAGCACTATCATACCCAAACCTAACTATGGCTACACCTTC. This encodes CASTIIPKPNYGYTF.

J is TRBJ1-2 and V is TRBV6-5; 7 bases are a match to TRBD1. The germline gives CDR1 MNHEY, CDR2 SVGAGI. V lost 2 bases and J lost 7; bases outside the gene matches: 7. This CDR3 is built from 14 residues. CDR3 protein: CASSYPARGIGYTF. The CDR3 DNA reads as TGTGCCAGCAGTTACCCGGCCAGGGGGATTGGCTACACCTTC.

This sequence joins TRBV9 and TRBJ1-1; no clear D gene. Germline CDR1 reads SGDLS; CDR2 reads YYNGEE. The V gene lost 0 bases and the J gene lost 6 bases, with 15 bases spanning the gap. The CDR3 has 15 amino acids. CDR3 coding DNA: TGTGCCAGCAGCGTAGGGGGAGGTATTGGCGCTGAAGCTTTCTTT. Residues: CASSVGGGIGAEAFF.

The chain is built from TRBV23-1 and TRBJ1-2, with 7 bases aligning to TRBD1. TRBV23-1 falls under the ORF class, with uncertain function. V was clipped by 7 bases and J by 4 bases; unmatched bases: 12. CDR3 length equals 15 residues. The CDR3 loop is CASTSCRQGPYGYTF. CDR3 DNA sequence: TGCGCCAGCACCTCCTGTAGACAGGGCCCCTATGGCTACACCTTC.

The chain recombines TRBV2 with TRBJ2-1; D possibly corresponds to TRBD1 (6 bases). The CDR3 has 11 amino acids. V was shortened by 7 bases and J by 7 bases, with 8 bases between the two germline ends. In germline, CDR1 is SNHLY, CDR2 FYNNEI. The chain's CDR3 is CASKGDNEQFF. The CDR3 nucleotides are TGTGCCAGCAAGGGGGATAATGAGCAGTTCTTC.

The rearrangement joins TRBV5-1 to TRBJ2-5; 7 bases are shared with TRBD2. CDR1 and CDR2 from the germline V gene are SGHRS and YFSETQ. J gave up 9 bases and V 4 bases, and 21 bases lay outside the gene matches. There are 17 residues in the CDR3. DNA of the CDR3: TGCGCCAGCAGCGCCAGGACTCCTCACCCTGGGGGGGAGCCCCAGTACTTC. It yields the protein CASSARTPHPGGEPQYF. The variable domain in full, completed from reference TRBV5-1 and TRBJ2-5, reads KAGVTQTPRYLIKTRGQQVTLSCSPISGHRSVSWYQQTPGQGLQFLFEYFSETQRNKGNFPGRFSGRQFSNSRSEMNVSTLELGDSALYLCASSARTPHPGGEPQYFGPGTRLLVL.

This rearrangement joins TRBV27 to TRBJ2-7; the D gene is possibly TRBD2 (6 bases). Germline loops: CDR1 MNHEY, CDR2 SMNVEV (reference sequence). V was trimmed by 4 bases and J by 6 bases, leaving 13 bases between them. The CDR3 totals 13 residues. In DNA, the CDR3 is TGTGCCAGCAGTTCGGCCGGGGGTATCGAGCAGTACTTC. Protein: CASSSAGGIEQYF.

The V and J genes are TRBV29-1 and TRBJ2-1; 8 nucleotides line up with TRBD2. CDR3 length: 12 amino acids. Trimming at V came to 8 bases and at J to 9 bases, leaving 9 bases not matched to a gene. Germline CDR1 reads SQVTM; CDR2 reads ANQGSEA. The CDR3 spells CSSSGGGFEQFF. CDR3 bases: TGCAGCTCCTCGGGAGGGGGGTTTGAGCAGTTCTTC.

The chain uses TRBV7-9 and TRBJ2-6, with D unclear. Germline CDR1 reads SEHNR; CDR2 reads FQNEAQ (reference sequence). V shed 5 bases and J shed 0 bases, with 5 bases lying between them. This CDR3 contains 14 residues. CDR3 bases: TGTGCCAGCAGCCCCAGCTCTGGGGCCAACGTCCTGACTTTC. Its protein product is CASSPSSGANVLTF. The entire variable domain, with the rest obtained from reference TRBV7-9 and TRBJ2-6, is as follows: DTGVSQNPRHKITKRGQNVTFRCDPISEHNRLYWYRQTLGQGPEFLTYFQNEAQLEKSRLLSDRFSAERPKGSFSTLEIQRTEQGDSAMYLCASSPSSGANVLTFGAGSRLTVL.

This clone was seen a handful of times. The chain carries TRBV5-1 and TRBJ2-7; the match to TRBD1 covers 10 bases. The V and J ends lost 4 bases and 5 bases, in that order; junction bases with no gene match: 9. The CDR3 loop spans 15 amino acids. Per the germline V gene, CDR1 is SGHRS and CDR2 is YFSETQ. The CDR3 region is CASSRSGQGTNEQYF. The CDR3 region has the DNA TGCGCCAGCAGCCGTTCGGGACAGGGGACAAACGAGCAGTACTTC.

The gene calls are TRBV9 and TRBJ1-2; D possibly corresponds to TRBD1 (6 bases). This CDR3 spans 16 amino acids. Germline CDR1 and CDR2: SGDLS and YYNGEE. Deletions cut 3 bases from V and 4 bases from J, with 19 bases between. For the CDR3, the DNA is TGTGCCAGCAGCGAAATGGACAGTATTCATTTCTATGGCTACACCTTC. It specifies CASSEMDSIHFYGYTF. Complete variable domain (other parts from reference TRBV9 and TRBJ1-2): DSGVTQTPKHLITATGQRVTLRCSPRSGDLSVYWYQQSLDQGLQFLIQYYNGEERAKGNILERFSAQQFPDLHSELNLSSLELGDSALYFCASSEMDSIHFYGYTFGSGTRLTVV.

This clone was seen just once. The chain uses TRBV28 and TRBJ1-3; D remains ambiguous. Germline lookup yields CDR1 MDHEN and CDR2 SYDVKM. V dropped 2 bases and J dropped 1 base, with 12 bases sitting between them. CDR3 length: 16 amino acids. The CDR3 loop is CASSLSGRRSGNTIYF. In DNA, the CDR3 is TGTGCCAGCAGTTTAAGCGGCCGGAGGTCTGGAAACACCATATATTTT. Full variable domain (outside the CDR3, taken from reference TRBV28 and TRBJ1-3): DVKVTQSSRYLVKRTGEKVFLECVQDMDHENMFWYRQDPGLGLRLIYFSYDVKMKEKGDIPEGYSVSREKKERFSLILESASTNQTSMYLCASSLSGRRSGNTIYFGEGSWLTVV.

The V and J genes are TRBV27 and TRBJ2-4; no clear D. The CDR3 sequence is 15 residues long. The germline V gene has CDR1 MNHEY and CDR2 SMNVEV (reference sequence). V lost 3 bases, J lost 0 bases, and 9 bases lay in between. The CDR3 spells CASSFEILAKNIQYF. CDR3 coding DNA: TGTGCCAGCAGTTTTGAGATCTTAGCCAAAAACATTCAGTACTTC.

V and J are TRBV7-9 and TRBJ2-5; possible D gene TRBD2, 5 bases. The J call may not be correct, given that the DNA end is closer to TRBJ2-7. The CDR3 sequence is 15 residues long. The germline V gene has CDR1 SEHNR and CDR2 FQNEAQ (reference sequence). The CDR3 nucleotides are TGTGCCAGCAGCCCCTACGCGGGCGATTCCTACGAGCAGTACTTC. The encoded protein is CASSPYAGDSYEQYF.

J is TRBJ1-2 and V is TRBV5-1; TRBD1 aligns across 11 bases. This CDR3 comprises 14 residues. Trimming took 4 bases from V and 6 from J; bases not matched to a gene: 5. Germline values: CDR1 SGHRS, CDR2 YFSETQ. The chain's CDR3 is CASSTGTGGHGYTF. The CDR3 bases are TGCGCCAGCAGCACCGGGACAGGGGGGCATGGCTACACCTTC.

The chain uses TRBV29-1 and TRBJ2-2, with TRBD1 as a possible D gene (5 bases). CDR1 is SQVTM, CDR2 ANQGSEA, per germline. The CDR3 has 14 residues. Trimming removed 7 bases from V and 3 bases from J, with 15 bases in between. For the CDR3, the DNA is TGCAGCGCCCGGAAGGGGCAGGACACCGGGGAGCTGTTTTTT. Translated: CSARKGQDTGELFF.

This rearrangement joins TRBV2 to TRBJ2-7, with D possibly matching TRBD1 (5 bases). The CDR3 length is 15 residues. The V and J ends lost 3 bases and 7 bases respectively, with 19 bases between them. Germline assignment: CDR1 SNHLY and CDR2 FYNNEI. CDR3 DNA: TGTGCCAGCAGTGAGATGCAGGGTGACCTTGGTGAGCAGTACTTC. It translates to CASSEMQGDLGEQYF.

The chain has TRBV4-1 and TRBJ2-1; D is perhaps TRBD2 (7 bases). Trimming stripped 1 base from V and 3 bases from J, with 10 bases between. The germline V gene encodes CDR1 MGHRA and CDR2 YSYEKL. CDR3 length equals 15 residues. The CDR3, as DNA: TGCGCCAGCAGCCAAGTAGGGGGGGTCTACAATGAGCAGTTCTTC. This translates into CASSQVGGVYNEQFF.

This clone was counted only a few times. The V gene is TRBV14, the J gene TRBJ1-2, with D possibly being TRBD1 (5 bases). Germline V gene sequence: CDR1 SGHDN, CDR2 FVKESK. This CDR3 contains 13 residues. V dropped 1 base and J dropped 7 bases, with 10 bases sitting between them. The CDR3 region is CASSQVGGIGYTF. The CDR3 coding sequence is TGTGCCAGCAGCCAAGTGGGGGGGATTGGCTACACCTTC.

The CDR3 reads CASSRVRNEQFF. In nucleotides, the CDR3 is TGTGCCAGCAGCAGAGTGCGGAATGAGCAGTTCTTC. The chain joins TRBV7-9 to TRBJ2-1; no clear D. CDR1 is SEHNR and CDR2 is FQNEAQ in the germline V gene (reference sequence). CDR3 length equals 12 residues. V lost 5 bases, J lost 7 bases, and 9 bases lay in between.